Below, 30 T cell receptor beta chains from the same sample are listed, as sequenced in a study of T cells in Graves' hyperthyroidism and ophthalmopathy. RNA transcripts yielded amplified TCR beta CDR3 regions. HTBI primers were used for first-round RT-PCR of the TCR CDR3. TCRdb ran MiXCR on the multiplex PCR reads and lists one entry per CDR3 protein. Among 600,000 to 700,000 distinct CDR3 sequences listed, roughly 14% were seen once. Sequencing was done on a sample of blood. Receptors originate from a woman aged 40 to 49 with Graves' ophthalmopathy.

Many counts were recorded for this clonotype. V gene TRBV7-9 combines with J gene TRBJ1-2; D is undetermined. Trimming took 3 bases from V and 3 from J, leaving 8 bases between them. CDR1 is SEHNR, CDR2 FQNEAQ, per germline (reference sequence). The CDR3 extends over 13 amino acids. Here the CDR3 DNA reads TGTGCCAGCAGCTTGGAAGGGCACTATGGCTACACCTTC. Protein sequence: CASSLEGHYGYTF.

This clonotype was observed at least ten times. The chain combines TRBV2 with TRBJ1-1; D not resolved. The CDR3 is 14 residues long. Deletions cut 4 bases from V and 1 base from J, with 10 bases between. Germline-derived CDR1 and CDR2 are SNHLY and FYNNEI. This chain's CDR3 is CASSGPLGNTEAFF. DNA of the CDR3: TGTGCCAGCAGTGGGCCTCTCGGGAACACTGAAGCTTTCTTT.

This clonotype was counted many times. This chain connects TRBV12-3 or TRBV12-4 to TRBJ1-3; D ambiguous. This CDR3 has 15 residues. V lost 1 base, J lost 1 base, and 8 bases lay in between. CDR3 in amino acids: CASSLGDPSGNTIYF. CDR3 sequence (DNA): TGTGCCAGCAGTTTAGGTGATCCTTCTGGAAACACCATATATTTT.

The chain recombines TRBV18 with TRBJ1-1; unclear D gene. The CDR3 runs 13 residues. CDR1 and CDR2 (germline): KGHSH, LQKENI. The V end was cut by 6 bases, the J end by 3 bases, with 11 bases between. Here the CDR3 reads CASSPGSYTEAFF. The CDR3 DNA sequence: TGTGCCAGCTCCCCCGGGAGCTACACTGAAGCTTTCTTT.

At least ten counts were recorded for this clonotype. The chain has TRBV18 and TRBJ1-5; D is uncertain. V lost 0 bases, J lost 0 bases, and 3 bases lay in between. Germline V CDR1 and CDR2: KGHSH, LQKENI. The CDR3 is made up of 14 amino acids. CDR3 nucleotide sequence: TGTGCCAGCTCACCACCGAATAGCAATCAGCCCCAGCATTTT. Its translation is CASSPPNSNQPQHF.

The chain has TRBV12-3 or TRBV12-4 and TRBJ1-2; D might be TRBD1 (6 bases). Trimming took off 6 bases at V and 2 bases at J, with 13 bases between the two ends. This CDR3 is 14 amino acids long. In nucleotides, the CDR3 is TGTGCCAGCAGGGTCAGGGGCCGGAACTATGGCTACACCTTC. Translated: CASRVRGRNYGYTF.

This clonotype has a count of ten or more. The chain's CDR3 is CATRGTGANVLTF. The CDR3 DNA is TGTGCCACGAGGGGTACTGGGGCCAACGTCCTGACTTTC. This sequence joins TRBV24-1 and TRBJ2-6, with D perhaps being TRBD1 or TRBD2 (5 bases each). The germline gives CDR1 KGHDR, CDR2 SFDVKD. With 10 bases removed from V and 2 bases from J, the gap between germline ends came to 8 bases. This CDR3 has 13 residues.

This clonotype has ten or more counts. V gene TRBV29-1 combines with J gene TRBJ1-1; D is unclear. Germline V gives CDR1 SQVTM, CDR2 ANQGSEA. The CDR3 runs 13 residues. V shed 6 bases and J shed 1 base, with 12 bases lying between them. The CDR3 DNA follows: TGCAGCGTGTACGTAGCCCAGAACACTGAAGCTTTCTTT. Translation gives CSVYVAQNTEAFF. Based on the CDR3 plus reference TRBV29-1 and TRBJ1-1, the full variable domain is SAVISQKPSRDICQRGTSLTIQCQVDSQVTMMFWYRQQPGQSLTLIATANQGSEATYESGFVIDKFPISRPNLTFSTLTVSNMSPEDSSIYLCSVYVAQNTEAFFGQGTRLTVV.

This clonotype was counted at least ten times. The chain's CDR3 is CSAPTSATYEQYF. Written as DNA, the CDR3 is TGCAGTGCTCCGACTAGCGCAACCTACGAGCAGTACTTC. The J gene is TRBJ2-7, the V gene TRBV20-1; 8 nucleotides align to TRBD2. Germline CDR1 is DFQATT and CDR2 is SNEGSKA (reference sequence). The V and J ends lost 5 bases and 2 bases, in that order; junction bases with no gene match: 5. The CDR3 has 13 residues.

The sample holds many counts of this clonotype. The chain recombines TRBV6-2 or TRBV6-3 with TRBJ2-4; either TRBD1 or TRBD2 may fit D (5 bases each). The germline CDR1 and CDR2 sequences are MNHEY and SVGEGT. This CDR3 contains 15 residues. Between the trimmed V and J ends, which lost 5 bases and 6 bases, there was a span of 17 bases. As DNA, the CDR3 is TGTGCCAGCAGTCGGACCGGGACGTTCGGAAACATTCAGTACTTC. Encoded protein: CASSRTGTFGNIQYF.

This clonotype was seen ten or more times. J is TRBJ2-7 and V is TRBV6-1, with 12 bases lining up with TRBD2. Germline V lookup: CDR1 MNHNS, CDR2 SASEGT. With V trimmed by 7 bases and J by 4 bases, 8 bases remained unmatched. This CDR3 is 15 amino acids long. Written as DNA, the CDR3 is TGTGCCAGCACCAAACCGGGACTAGCGGGTTACGAGCAGTACTTC. Residues: CASTKPGLAGYEQYF.

This chain connects TRBV29-1 to TRBJ2-7; tentative D call: TRBD2 (7 bases). From germline, CDR1 is SQVTM and CDR2 ANQGSEA. The V gene lost 5 bases and the J gene lost 4 bases, with 15 bases spanning the gap. This CDR3 has 13 amino acids. The CDR3 DNA reads TGCAGCGTTAACCCGGAGGGGGGGTACGAGCAGTACTTC. Translated, it gives CSVNPEGGYEQYF.

This clonotype was counted at least ten times. This chain joins TRBV19 and TRBJ1-2; 8 bases fit TRBD1. V lost 3 bases and J lost 4; bases outside the gene matches: 7. The CDR3 length is 15 residues. Germline CDR1 LNHDA, CDR2 SQIVND (reference sequence). The CDR3 reads CASSIRRDRLYGYTF. DNA of the CDR3: TGTGCCAGTAGTATCCGCCGGGACAGGCTCTATGGCTACACCTTC.

The sample holds a few counts of this clonotype. The chain recombines TRBV28 with TRBJ1-5; D perhaps matches TRBD1 (6 bases). Germline V CDR1 and CDR2: MDHEN, SYDVKM. The CDR3 extends over 12 amino acids. V was trimmed by 8 bases and J by 1 base, leaving 6 bases between them. The CDR3 sequence: CASGQSNQPQHF. The CDR3 coding sequence is TGTGCCAGCGGACAGAGCAATCAGCCCCAGCATTTT. The full variable domain, with the rest looked up from reference TRBV28 and TRBJ1-5, is DVKVTQSSRYLVKRTGEKVFLECVQDMDHENMFWYRQDPGLGLRLIYFSYDVKMKEKGDIPEGYSVSREKKERFSLILESASTNQTSMYLCASGQSNQPQHFGDGTRLSIL.

This clonotype was seen a handful of times. The chain couples TRBV20-1 to TRBJ2-7; 12 nucleotides agree with TRBD2. CDR1 DFQATT and CDR2 SNEGSKA come from the germline V gene (reference sequence). After removal of 5 bases from V and 4 bases from J, the junction contained 15 bases not matched to a gene. This CDR3 is 17 amino acids long. The CDR3 DNA sequence: TGCAGTGCTCGACCGACTAGCGGGAGAATATTCGGATACGAGCAGTACTTC. Encoded protein: CSARPTSGRIFGYEQYF.

The V call is TRBV12-3 or TRBV12-4, the J call TRBJ2-7; 8 bases are a match to TRBD2. V was pared by 3 bases and J by 3 bases, with 4 bases of the junction left unmatched. There are 14 residues in the CDR3. CDR3 DNA: TGTGCCAGCAGTTTCTACGGGAGGGACTACGAGCAGTACTTC. This sequence encodes CASSFYGRDYEQYF.

This clonotype was seen more than once but under ten times. This chain joins TRBV19 and TRBJ1-1, with no clear D. The CDR3 runs 13 residues. Germline V gene lookup returns CDR1 LNHDA and CDR2 SQIVND (reference sequence). V gave up 5 bases and J gave up 5 bases, with 12 bases separating them. The CDR3, as DNA: TGTGCCAGTAGTTCCCCACGAGGAACTGAAGCTTTCTTT. Amino acids: CASSSPRGTEAFF.

This clonotype was counted at least ten times. The chain employs TRBV28 and TRBJ1-2, with a tentative D call TRBD1 (6 bases). V lost 10 bases and J 8 bases, leaving 23 bases between the germline ends. In germline, CDR1 is MDHEN, CDR2 SYDVKM. The CDR3 totals 14 residues. For the CDR3, the DNA is TGTGCCACCCTTCAACCGGGACATCGGGTGGGCTACACCTTC. Translating it yields CATLQPGHRVGYTF.

The V call is TRBV20-1, the J call TRBJ1-1, with D possibly matching TRBD1 (5 bases). Germline CDR1 reads DFQATT; CDR2 reads SNEGSKA (reference sequence). Trimming shortened V by 7 bases and J by 2 bases, and 20 bases separated the two germline ends. The CDR3 is made up of 15 amino acids. The DNA for the CDR3 is TGCAGTGTTACTGGAACGGCAGGGTTAAACACTGAAGCTTTCTTT. Translated, it gives CSVTGTAGLNTEAFF.

This clonotype was found a few times. For the CDR3, the DNA is TGTGCCAGCAGTCCTGGGACAGAGGGTGTAGCTTTCTTT. Its translation is CASSPGTEGVAFF. This chain connects TRBV12-3 or TRBV12-4 to TRBJ1-1, with 7 bases that match TRBD1. Trimming at V came to 5 bases and at J to 10 bases, leaving 10 bases not matched to a gene. The CDR3 contains 13 residues.

V and J are TRBV30 and TRBJ1-4, with no clear D. The CDR3 covers 13 residues. Germline values: CDR1 GTSNPN, CDR2 SVGIG (reference sequence). V dropped 0 bases and J dropped 8 bases, with 10 bases sitting between them. As DNA, the CDR3 is TGTGCCTGGAGTGTATTAAGAGGGGAAAAACTGTTTTTT. Protein sequence: CAWSVLRGEKLFF.

Many counts were recorded for this clonotype. The chain combines TRBV27 with TRBJ2-5, with D tentatively TRBD1 or TRBD2 (5 bases each). Trimming took off 5 bases at V and 0 bases at J, with 16 bases between the two ends. Germline assignment: CDR1 MNHEY and CDR2 SMNVEV (reference sequence). This CDR3 comprises 16 residues. This CDR3 is CASSKNPGANQETQYF. The CDR3 DNA follows: TGTGCCAGCAGTAAAAACCCCGGGGCAAACCAAGAGACCCAGTACTTC.

V usage is TRBV12-3 or TRBV12-4 and J usage is TRBJ1-1; D ambiguous. This CDR3 is 14 amino acids long. Trimming shortened V by 6 bases and J by 4 bases, and 15 bases separated the two germline ends. Written as DNA, the CDR3 is TGTGCCAGCAGGTTCGATTACCCCAGCACTGAAGCTTTCTTT. Translating it yields CASRFDYPSTEAFF.

This clonotype was found many times. The rearrangement joins TRBV4-1 to TRBJ1-1; D uncertain. Trimming pared 0 bases from V and 5 bases from J, leaving 13 bases between. The CDR3 totals 15 residues. CDR1 MGHRA and CDR2 YSYEKL come from the germline V gene. The CDR3 DNA is TGCGCCAGCAGCCAAGAAGGACCCTTATTGACTGAAGCTTTCTTT. Translation gives CASSQEGPLLTEAFF.

This clonotype was seen ten or more times. The V gene is TRBV4-1, the J gene TRBJ2-5, with TRBD2 matching over 10 bases. The CDR3 totals 15 residues. In germline, CDR1 is MGHRA, CDR2 YSYEKL. With 2 bases clipped from V and 2 bases from J, the junction kept 2 bases outside the gene matches. CDR3 coding DNA: TGCGCCAGCAGCCAACCGGGACTAGCGCAAGAGACCCAGTACTTC. This sequence encodes CASSQPGLAQETQYF.

In this sample, this clonotype turned up many times. The genes are TRBV20-1 and TRBJ2-7, with 8 nucleotides matching TRBD1. Germline V gives CDR1 DFQATT, CDR2 SNEGSKA (reference sequence). With 5 bases clipped from V and 2 bases from J, the junction kept 8 bases outside the gene matches. The CDR3 is made up of 14 amino acids. The CDR3 sequence: CSAHRGDVPYEQYF. DNA for the CDR3: TGCAGTGCTCACAGGGGGGATGTCCCCTACGAGCAGTACTTC.

This clonotype was counted many times. The chain links TRBV20-1 to TRBJ2-7; D is perhaps TRBD2 (5 bases). Germline CDR1 is DFQATT and CDR2 is SNEGSKA (reference sequence). The CDR3 sequence is 13 residues long. Trimming stripped 6 bases from V and 0 bases from J, with 12 bases between. This CDR3 is CSAQAESSYEQYF. The CDR3 coding sequence is TGCAGTGCCCAAGCGGAGAGCTCCTACGAGCAGTACTTC.

This clonotype was recorded at least ten times. This rearrangement joins TRBV7-9 to TRBJ2-7; D is unclear. Germline V gene sequence: CDR1 SEHNR, CDR2 FQNEAQ (reference sequence). V was cut by 6 bases and J by 6 bases, with 12 bases left in between. There are 12 residues in the CDR3. Here the CDR3 DNA reads TGTGCCAGCAGAATAGATAGGTCCGAGCAGTACTTC. It is translated as CASRIDRSEQYF.

The V gene is TRBV12-3 or TRBV12-4, the J gene TRBJ1-1, with a weak D call TRBD1 (5 bases). V lost 1 base, J lost 5 bases, and 20 bases lay in between. This CDR3 has 17 residues. The CDR3 sequence: CASSLEGTLGHRTEAFF. CDR3 nucleotide sequence: TGTGCCAGCAGTTTAGAGGGGACCTTAGGACACCGGACTGAAGCTTTCTTT.

In its sample, this clonotype was seen many times. The rearrangement joins TRBV27 to TRBJ2-7; possibly TRBD1 for D (5 bases). The CDR3 has 13 amino acids. Germline CDR1 MNHEY, CDR2 SMNVEV (reference sequence). The germline V and J ends were trimmed by 4 bases and 2 bases, with 9 bases remaining between them. The CDR3 nucleotides read TGTGCCAGCAGTTATATAGGGGCCTACGAGCAGTACTTC. It yields the protein CASSYIGAYEQYF.